These 31 T cell receptor beta chains originate from one sample sequenced in a study of neoadjuvant anti-PD-1 for oral cavity cancer (dated by TCRdb to the early 2020s). The time point label here, explained by the study, means: before neoadjuvant nivolumab. The library was obtained by the immunoSEQ multiplex PCR assay. In TCRdb, the immuneACCESS table is reduced to in-frame sequences with V and J assigned. These tables do not hold every clone; where another copy was compared, an unresolved V gene accounts for under half, and the others remain unexplained. Recorded for this sample are about 17,000 clones; approximately 65% of them occurred a single time. The biggest ten clones account for over 2.5% of the sample. The material was PBMCs, obtained before nivolumab (anti-PD-1) treatment. These receptors were collected from a person between 40 and 85 years old with oral cavity squamous cell carcinoma.

The chain employs TRBV30 and TRBJ2-5, with TRBD2 identical over 9 bases. The germline gives CDR1 GTSNPN, CDR2 SVGIG (reference sequence). This CDR3 is built from 15 residues. The ends lost 2 bases at V and 4 bases at J; junction bases unmatched: 8. CDR3 protein: CAWSRPAGGGETQYF. DNA of the CDR3: TGTGCCTGGAGTCGCCCCGCGGGAGGGGGAGAGACCCAGTACTTC.

The J gene is TRBJ1-2, the V gene TRBV6-5, with 7 bases lining up with TRBD1. The CDR3 spans 12 residues. Looked up from germline, CDR1 is MNHEY and CDR2 is SVGAGI. The CDR3 nucleotides are TGTTACGTAGGGGGCGTTGGCAATGGCTACACCTTC. Translating it yields CYVGGVGNGYTF.

The J gene is TRBJ1-1, the V gene TRBV7-8; D not resolved. This CDR3 spans 13 amino acids. Trimming left V 5 bases short and J 4 bases short, with 11 bases between. Germline assignment: CDR1 SGHVS and CDR2 FQNEAQ. Here the CDR3 reads CASSLLLRTEAFF. For the CDR3, the DNA is TGTGCCAGCAGCCTCCTCCTCCGCACTGAAGCTTTCTTT.

This clone was picked up a small number of times. This chain joins TRBV6-6 and TRBJ2-3; D is perhaps TRBD1 (5 bases). The CDR3 length is 15 residues. Germline CDR1 MNHNY, CDR2 SVGAGI (reference sequence). Trimming cost V 2 bases and J 0 bases, with 9 bases left between them. The CDR3 sequence: CASSYQGPSTDTQYF. In DNA, the CDR3 is TGTGCCAGCAGTTACCAGGGCCCCAGCACAGATACGCAGTATTTT.

The rearrangement links TRBV19 to TRBJ2-3; 13 positions match TRBD2. This CDR3 is built from 20 residues. The V gene's germline CDR1 is LNHDA and CDR2 SQIVND (reference sequence). Trimming cost V 5 bases and J 2 bases; bases outside gene matches: 16. The CDR3 loop reads CASSPWGRRTSGGNTDTQYF. CDR3 in DNA: TGTGCCAGTAGTCCTTGGGGGAGACGGACTAGCGGGGGCAACACAGATACGCAGTATTTT.

This chain uses TRBV6-6 with TRBJ2-1; D ambiguous. The CDR3 length is 11 residues. Germline loops: CDR1 MNHNY, CDR2 SVGAGI (reference sequence). V lost 6 bases and J 9 bases, leaving 9 bases between the germline ends. DNA of the CDR3: TGTGCCAGCAGCGACGACGGTGAGCAGTTCTTC. Translation: CASSDDGEQFF.

J is TRBJ2-4 and V is TRBV7-8; maybe TRBD1 (5 bases). This CDR3 has 15 amino acids. The V gene lost 1 base and the J gene lost 6 bases, with 13 bases spanning the gap. The germline CDR1 and CDR2 sequences are SGHVS and FQNEAQ. CDR3 sequence reads: CASSLGTRGLNIQYF. CDR3 nucleotide sequence: TGTGCCAGCAGCTTAGGGACAAGGGGCCTAAACATTCAGTACTTC.

The chain couples TRBV7-8 to TRBJ2-3; the D is unclear. In germline, CDR1 is SGHVS, CDR2 FQNEAQ. Trimming removed 2 bases from V and 7 bases from J, with 19 bases in between. The CDR3 is made up of 16 amino acids. The CDR3 is CASSLPTHTVVNTQYF. CDR3 bases: TGTGCCAGCAGCTTACCCACTCATACGGTGGTAAATACGCAGTATTTT.

The genes are TRBV7-3 and TRBJ2-3, with TRBD1 matching 8 bases. V shed 6 bases and J 4 bases; nucleotides not matched to a gene: 6. The CDR3 is 14 residues long. Looked up from germline, CDR1 is SGHTA and CDR2 is FQGTGA. The DNA for the CDR3 is TGTGCCAGCAGTCAAACAGGGGGGTCAGATACGCAGTATTTT. It encodes CASSQTGGSDTQYF.

This rearrangement joins TRBV6-6 to TRBJ2-5, with 8 bases fitting TRBD2. The V segment lost 5 bases and the J segment 2 bases; nucleotides outside the gene matches: 10. CDR1 is MNHNY and CDR2 is SVGAGI in the germline V gene (reference sequence). The CDR3 sequence is 16 residues long. The CDR3 DNA sequence: TGTGCCAGCAGTCCCAGGACGGGAGGGCGACAAGAGACCCAGTACTTC. Its protein product is CASSPRTGGRQETQYF.

V is TRBV5-1 and J is TRBJ1-2; possible D gene TRBD1, 5 bases. The CDR3 sequence is 16 residues long. V was pared by 5 bases and J by 6 bases, with 23 bases between. In germline, CDR1 is SGHRS, CDR2 YFSETQ. The DNA for the CDR3 is TGCGCCAGCAGTCAAACTCCCCTGGCGGGGGAGAATGGCTACACCTTC. It yields the protein CASSQTPLAGENGYTF.

The genes are TRBV9 and TRBJ2-5; 7 positions match TRBD1. CDR1 and CDR2 (germline): SGDLS, YYNGEE. V shed 3 bases, J shed 5 bases, and the junction held 7 bases outside the gene matches. The CDR3 is 14 amino acids. The DNA for the CDR3 is TGTGCCAGCAGCGAAGGTCCACAGGGGGAGACCCAGTACTTC. Amino acid sequence: CASSEGPQGETQYF. Full variable domain (outside the CDR3, taken from reference TRBV9 and TRBJ2-5): DSGVTQTPKHLITATGQRVTLRCSPRSGDLSVYWYQQSLDQGLQFLIQYYNGEERAKGNILERFSAQQFPDLHSELNLSSLELGDSALYFCASSEGPQGETQYFGPGTRLLVL.

The rearrangement joins TRBV6-5 to TRBJ2-4, with D hard to call. Germline CDR1 MNHEY, CDR2 SVGAGI. V was shortened by 6 bases and J by 6 bases, with 15 bases between the two germline ends. The CDR3 runs to 14 residues. The CDR3 is CASRTTPLSNIQYF. The CDR3 DNA reads as TGTGCCAGCAGAACGACACCCCTGTCAAACATTCAGTACTTC.

V is TRBV30 and J is TRBJ2-7, with 14 bases that match TRBD2. The CDR3 loop spans 20 amino acids. V trimming: 0 bases; J trimming: 2 bases; junction bases outside the gene matches: 15. The germline gives CDR1 GTSNPN, CDR2 SVGIG (reference sequence). The CDR3 region has the DNA TGTGCCTGGAGTGTCCCAGCCCCGGGACTAGCGGGAGTGAGGGCCTACGAGCAGTACTTC. This encodes CAWSVPAPGLAGVRAYEQYF.

The rearrangement joins TRBV2 to TRBJ2-3; a weak D match, TRBD1 (6 bases). Trimming removed 7 bases from V and 0 bases from J, with 11 bases in between. Germline V gives CDR1 SNHLY, CDR2 FYNNEI. This CDR3 contains 14 residues. CDR3 region: CASTDSPSTDTQYF. The DNA for the CDR3 is TGTGCCAGCACGGACAGCCCCAGCACAGATACGCAGTATTTT.

The rearrangement joins TRBV29-1 to TRBJ2-5, with TRBD2 matching over 8 bases. Trimming took 2 bases from V and 5 from J; bases not matched to a gene: 1. Looked up from germline, CDR1 is SQVTM and CDR2 is ANQGSEA. The CDR3 runs 12 residues. CDR3 sequence (DNA): TGCAGCGTTGAACCGGGGGGGGAGACCCAGTACTTC. Translated: CSVEPGGETQYF.

The chain is built from TRBV28 and TRBJ1-6; D is unresolved. CDR1 is MDHEN and CDR2 is SYDVKM in the germline V gene. The CDR3 runs 15 residues. Trimming shortened V by 4 bases and J by 6 bases, and 13 bases separated the two germline ends. CDR3 protein: CASSSPGTLNSPLHF. DNA of the CDR3: TGTGCCAGCAGTTCCCCGGGAACCCTTAATTCACCCCTCCACTTT.

The chain joins TRBV10-1 to TRBJ2-2; 7 bases are a match to TRBD1. CDR1 WNHNN and CDR2 SYGVQD come from the germline V gene (reference sequence). V was pared by 8 bases and J by 5 bases, with 5 bases of the junction left unmatched. The CDR3 is 13 residues long. The CDR3 coding sequence is TGCGCCAGCCGCCAGGGGGAAACCGGGGAGCTGTTTTTT. Its translation is CASRQGETGELFF.

The sample holds a few counts of this clone. The J gene is TRBJ2-5, the V gene TRBV19; 7 nucleotides agree with TRBD1. Trimming removed 3 bases from V and 3 bases from J; junction bases left unmatched: 7. Germline loops: CDR1 LNHDA, CDR2 SQIVND (reference sequence). This CDR3 has 15 amino acids. CDR3 residues: CASSMTGTDKETQYF. The CDR3 coding sequence is TGTGCCAGTAGTATGACCGGGACAGATAAAGAGACCCAGTACTTC.

This chain's CDR3 is CASSVAPAGNEQFF. As DNA, the CDR3 is TGTGCCAGCAGCGTAGCACCAGCGGGGAATGAGCAGTTCTTC. The rearrangement links TRBV9 to TRBJ2-1; TRBD2 aligns across 7 bases. Trimming cost V 0 bases and J 7 bases; bases outside gene matches: 4. Germline assignment: CDR1 SGDLS and CDR2 YYNGEE. The CDR3 contains 14 residues.

The chain couples TRBV27 to TRBJ1-5, with 8 bases matching TRBD1. Germline CDR1 reads MNHEY; CDR2 reads SMNVEV (reference sequence). V lost 7 bases, J lost 6 bases, and 14 bases stayed unmatched. There are 16 residues in the CDR3. As DNA, the CDR3 is TGTGCCAGCAAATCGGCAGGACAGGGTCGGTCTCAGCCCCAGCATTTT. This sequence encodes CASKSAGQGRSQPQHF.

The chain recombines TRBV28 with TRBJ2-1; 8 bases match TRBD1. The CDR3 consists of 15 residues. CDR1 is MDHEN and CDR2 is SYDVKM in the germline V gene. V trimming: 4 bases; J trimming: 6 bases; junction bases outside the gene matches: 8. CDR3 in DNA: TGTGCCAGCAGTTCGGACAGGGCCGGGGGCAATGAGCAGTTCTTC. Its protein is CASSSDRAGGNEQFF.

V is TRBV6-1 and J is TRBJ1-2; 9 bases align to TRBD1. CDR3 length: 15 residues. Germline V gene lookup returns CDR1 MNHNS and CDR2 SASEGT. V lost 4 bases to trimming and J lost 2 bases; unmatched junction nucleotides: 5. The chain's CDR3 is CASSGPGTGNYGYTF. The CDR3 nucleotides are TGTGCCAGCAGTGGTCCCGGGACAGGGAACTATGGCTACACCTTC.

The chain recombines TRBV9 with TRBJ1-2, with TRBD1 as a possible D gene (5 bases). Trimming took off 0 bases at V and 2 bases at J, with 14 bases between the two ends. CDR3 size: 16 residues. Germline V CDR1 and CDR2: SGDLS, YYNGEE. CDR3 nucleotide sequence: TGTGCCAGCAGCGTAGCTGGGGGTGCGGGGAACTATGGCTACACCTTC. Translating it yields CASSVAGGAGNYGYTF.

The V and J genes are TRBV6-5 and TRBJ2-5; 11 nucleotides align to TRBD2. After removal of 2 bases from V and 5 bases from J, the junction contained 7 bases not matched to a gene. Germline CDR1 and CDR2: MNHEY and SVGAGI. The CDR3 covers 16 residues. The CDR3 protein is CASSYSLAGGGETQYF. CDR3 nucleotide sequence: TGTGCCAGCAGTTACAGTCTAGCGGGAGGTGGCGAGACCCAGTACTTC.

This clone showed up just a few times. The rearrangement joins TRBV11-3 to TRBJ2-5; TRBD2 matches at 8 bases. Germline CDR1 SGHNT, CDR2 YENEEA. There are 16 residues in the CDR3. Germline trimming cut 1 base from V and 2 bases from J; bases unmatched to any gene: 6. CDR3 DNA: TGTGCCAGCAGCTTAGTATCTAGCGGGCAACAAGAGACCCAGTACTTC. This gives the protein CASSLVSSGQQETQYF.

The genes are TRBV25-1 and TRBJ2-3; no firm D call. Germline lookup yields CDR1 MGHDK and CDR2 SYGVNS. The V and J ends lost 0 bases and 3 bases respectively, with 7 bases between them. The CDR3 length is 14 residues. CDR3: CASSEYIGTDTQYF. DNA of the CDR3: TGTGCCAGCAGTGAATATATTGGTACAGATACGCAGTATTTT. The complete variable domain, with remaining parts taken from reference TRBV25-1 and TRBJ2-3, reads EADIYQTPRYLVIGTGKKITLECSQTMGHDKMYWYQQDPGMELHLIHYSYGVNSTEKGDLSSESTVSRIRTEHFPLTLESARPSHTSQYLCASSEYIGTDTQYFGPGTRLTVL.

The rearrangement joins TRBV5-1 to TRBJ2-2; a weak D match, TRBD2 (6 bases). The germline V gene has CDR1 SGHRS and CDR2 YFSETQ. The CDR3 contains 15 residues. Trimming shortened V by 2 bases and J by 1 base, and 9 bases separated the two germline ends. The CDR3 loop reads CASSLNGGNTGELFF. The CDR3 region has the DNA TGCGCCAGCAGCTTAAACGGGGGGAACACCGGGGAGCTGTTTTTT.

This clone was recorded a few times. This chain joins TRBV27 and TRBJ1-5; 8 bases are shared with TRBD1. The germline CDR1 and CDR2 sequences are MNHEY and SMNVEV (reference sequence). The CDR3 has 15 residues. The ends lost 5 bases at V and 0 bases at J; junction bases unmatched: 3. CDR3 protein: CASSQGAVSNQPQHF. DNA of the CDR3: TGTGCCAGCAGTCAGGGGGCGGTTAGCAATCAGCCCCAGCATTTT.

V and J are TRBV4-2 and TRBJ2-7; D may be TRBD1 or TRBD2 (5 bases each). From germline, CDR1 is LGHNA and CDR2 YNFKEQ. Between the trimmed V and J ends, which lost 4 bases and 8 bases, there was a span of 21 bases. This CDR3 spans 15 amino acids. The CDR3 is CASSPHGYTGPQQYF. In nucleotides, the CDR3 is TGTGCCAGCAGCCCGCACGGGTATACGGGGCCGCAGCAGTACTTC.

CDR3 coding DNA: TGTGCCAGCAATAGAAGGGGGAGCTCCTACGAGCAGTACTTC. It specifies CASNRRGSSYEQYF. V and J are TRBV5-6 and TRBJ2-7; TRBD1 might be the D (6 bases). Germline V gene sequence: CDR1 SGHDT, CDR2 YYEEEE. V dropped 6 bases and J dropped 0 bases, with 13 bases sitting between them. This CDR3 comprises 14 residues.